The present entry profiles one TCR beta chain with its context. Its cognate antigen is unknown. Generated by immunoSEQ multiplex PCR, the TCRdb table keeps only in-frame clones and is missing some. Here the sample spans under 150,000 clones, around 88% being singletons. The sample is drawn from a study of T cell responses to AZD1222 COVID-19 vaccine. Findings and limits, study-wide: The number of AZD1222 recipients seropositive at baseline was only five or six. Spike regions recognized by vaccine-associated CD4 TCRs spanned the protein, led by 160-218 and 743-854. Donors were chiefly white British, with a greater number of females, and clonal diversity was perhaps underestimated.

Second-dose groups at about 4 or about 12 weeks were pooled. Germline loops: CDR1 MNHNY, CDR2 SVGAGI (reference sequence). J gave up 8 bases and V 4 bases, and 11 bases lay outside the gene matches. The CDR3 runs 15 residues. The source was peripheral blood, collected 28 days after the second AZD1222 dose. The V call is TRBV6-6, the J call TRBJ1-2; 9 nucleotides agree with TRBD1. This TCR derives from an adult who received the AZD1222 COVID-19 vaccine. CDR3 in amino acids: CASSSGTGTVGGYTF. The CDR3 DNA reads TGTGCCAGCAGTTCCGGGACAGGGACTGTTGGCGGCTACACCTTC.